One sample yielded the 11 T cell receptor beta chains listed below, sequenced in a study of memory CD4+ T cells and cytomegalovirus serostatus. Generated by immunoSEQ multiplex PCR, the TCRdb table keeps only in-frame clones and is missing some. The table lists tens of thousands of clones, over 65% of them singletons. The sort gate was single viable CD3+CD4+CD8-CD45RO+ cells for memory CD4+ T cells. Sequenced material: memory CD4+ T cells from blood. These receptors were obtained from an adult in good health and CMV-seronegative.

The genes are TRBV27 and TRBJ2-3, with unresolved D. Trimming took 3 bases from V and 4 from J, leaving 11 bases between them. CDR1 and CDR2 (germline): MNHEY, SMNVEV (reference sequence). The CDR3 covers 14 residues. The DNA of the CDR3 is TGTGCCAGCAGTTTGATGGGGATGTCAGATACGCAGTATTTT. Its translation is CASSLMGMSDTQYF.

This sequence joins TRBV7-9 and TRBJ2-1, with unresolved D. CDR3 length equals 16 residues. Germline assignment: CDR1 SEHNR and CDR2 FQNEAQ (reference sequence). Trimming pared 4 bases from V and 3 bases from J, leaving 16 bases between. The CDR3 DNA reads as TGTGCCAGCAGCTCCCCCCCGTGGGGTGACTACAATGAGCAGTTCTTC. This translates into CASSSPPWGDYNEQFF.

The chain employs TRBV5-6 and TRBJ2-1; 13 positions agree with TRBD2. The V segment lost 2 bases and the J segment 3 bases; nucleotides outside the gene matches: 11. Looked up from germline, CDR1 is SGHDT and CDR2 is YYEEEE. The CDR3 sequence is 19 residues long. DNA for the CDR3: TGTGCCAGCAGCTTACCACCCGGACTAGCGGGGGCCCTCTACAATGAGCAGTTCTTC. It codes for CASSLPPGLAGALYNEQFF.

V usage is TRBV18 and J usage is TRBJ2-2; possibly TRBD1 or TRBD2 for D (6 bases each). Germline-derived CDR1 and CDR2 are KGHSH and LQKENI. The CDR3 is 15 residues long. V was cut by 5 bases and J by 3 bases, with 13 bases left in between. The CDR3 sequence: CASSSGARHTGELFF. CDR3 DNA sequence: TGTGCCAGCTCATCGGGGGCGCGACACACCGGGGAGCTGTTTTTT. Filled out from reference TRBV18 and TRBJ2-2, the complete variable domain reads NAGVMQNPRHLVRRRGQEARLRCSPMKGHSHVYWYRQLPEEGLKFMVYLQKENIIDESGMPKERFSAEFPKEGPSILRIQQVVRGDSAAYFCASSSGARHTGELFFGEGSRLTVL.

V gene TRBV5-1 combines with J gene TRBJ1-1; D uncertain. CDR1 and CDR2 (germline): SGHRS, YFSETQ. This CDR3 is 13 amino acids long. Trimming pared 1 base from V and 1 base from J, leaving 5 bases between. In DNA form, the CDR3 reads TGCGCCAGCAGCTTGAACCAGAACACTGAAGCTTTCTTT. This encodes CASSLNQNTEAFF. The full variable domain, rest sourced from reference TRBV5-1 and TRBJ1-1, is KAGVTQTPRYLIKTRGQQVTLSCSPISGHRSVSWYQQTPGQGLQFLFEYFSETQRNKGNFPGRFSGRQFSNSRSEMNVSTLELGDSALYLCASSLNQNTEAFFGQGTRLTVV.

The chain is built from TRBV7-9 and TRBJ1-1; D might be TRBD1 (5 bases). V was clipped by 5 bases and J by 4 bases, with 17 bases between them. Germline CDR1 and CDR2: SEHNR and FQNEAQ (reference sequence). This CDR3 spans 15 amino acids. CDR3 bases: TGTGCCAGCAGCGGCCACAGGATTTCTCCCACTGAAGCTTTCTTT. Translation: CASSGHRISPTEAFF.

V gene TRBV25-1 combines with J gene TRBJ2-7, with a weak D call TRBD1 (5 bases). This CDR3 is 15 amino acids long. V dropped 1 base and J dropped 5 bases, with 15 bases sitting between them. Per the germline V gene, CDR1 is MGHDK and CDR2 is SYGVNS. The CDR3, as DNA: TGTGCCAGCAGTGAATTAGGGCAGGGTCGGGACGAGCAGTACTTC. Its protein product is CASSELGQGRDEQYF.

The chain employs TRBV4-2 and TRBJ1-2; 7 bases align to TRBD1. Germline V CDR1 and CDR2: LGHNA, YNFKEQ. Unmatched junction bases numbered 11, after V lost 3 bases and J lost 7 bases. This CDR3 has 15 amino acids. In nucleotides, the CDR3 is TGTGCCAGCAGCCAGGTAGAGACAGGGTTTGGTGGCTACACCTTC. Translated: CASSQVETGFGGYTF.

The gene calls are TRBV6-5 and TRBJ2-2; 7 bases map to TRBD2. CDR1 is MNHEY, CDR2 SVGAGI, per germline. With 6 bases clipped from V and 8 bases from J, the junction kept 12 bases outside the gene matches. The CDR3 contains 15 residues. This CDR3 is CASSRRWGGQGELFF. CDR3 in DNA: TGTGCCAGCAGCCGGCGTTGGGGAGGGCAGGGGGAGCTGTTTTTT.

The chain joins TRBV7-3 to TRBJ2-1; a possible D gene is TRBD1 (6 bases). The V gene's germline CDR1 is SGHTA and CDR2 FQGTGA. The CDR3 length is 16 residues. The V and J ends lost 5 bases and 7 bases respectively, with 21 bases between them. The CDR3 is CASSPTKDSLKNEQFF. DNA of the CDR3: TGTGCCAGCAGCCCCACTAAGGACAGCCTTAAAAATGAGCAGTTCTTC.

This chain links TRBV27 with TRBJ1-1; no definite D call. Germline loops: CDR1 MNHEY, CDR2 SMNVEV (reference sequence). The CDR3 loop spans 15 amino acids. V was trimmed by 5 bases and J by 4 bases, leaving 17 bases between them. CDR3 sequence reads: CASSPMTYLGTEAFF. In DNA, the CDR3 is TGTGCCAGCAGTCCCATGACCTATCTGGGCACTGAAGCTTTCTTT.